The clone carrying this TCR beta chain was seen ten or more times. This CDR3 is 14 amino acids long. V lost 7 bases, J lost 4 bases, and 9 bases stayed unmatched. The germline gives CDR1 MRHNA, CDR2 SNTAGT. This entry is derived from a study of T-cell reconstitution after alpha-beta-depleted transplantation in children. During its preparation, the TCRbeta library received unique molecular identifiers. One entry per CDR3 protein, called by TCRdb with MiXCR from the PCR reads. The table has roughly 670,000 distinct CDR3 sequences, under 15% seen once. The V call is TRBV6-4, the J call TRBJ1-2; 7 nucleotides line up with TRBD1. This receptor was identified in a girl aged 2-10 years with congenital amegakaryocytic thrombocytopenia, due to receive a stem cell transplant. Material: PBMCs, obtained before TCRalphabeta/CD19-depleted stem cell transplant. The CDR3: CASKPGTASYGYTF. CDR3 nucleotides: TGTGCCAGCAAGCCGGGGACAGCATCCTATGGCTACACCTTC.